The 29 T cell receptor beta chains below were found in one sample sequenced in a study of blood T cell repertoires in COVID-19. Clones were read by immunoSEQ multiplex PCR, and TCRdb kept only the in-frame ones, dropping some. Of 130,000 to 150,000 clones listed, 65% to 85% are singletons. The sequencing sample was made of peripheral blood. All receptors come from a woman aged 55-70 years with acute or convalescent COVID-19.

This chain connects TRBV3-1 (or the pseudogene TRBV3-2) to TRBJ1-2; TRBD1 matches 7 bases. Germline V lookup: CDR1 LGHDT, CDR2 YNNKEL (reference sequence). Trimming at V came to 4 bases and at J to 4 bases, leaving 6 bases not matched to a gene. The CDR3 is 14 amino acids. The CDR3 DNA is TGTGCCAGCAGCCTGCCCGGGACAGTCTATGGCTACACCTTC. Its protein is CASSLPGTVYGYTF.

The rearrangement links TRBV4-1 to TRBJ1-6, with D perhaps TRBD1 (6 bases). The germline gives CDR1 MGHRA, CDR2 YSYEKL. The CDR3 is 15 residues long. V was trimmed by 1 base and J by 12 bases, leaving 16 bases between them. This CDR3 is CASSQVPRGVGPLHF. For the CDR3, the DNA is TGCGCCAGCAGCCAAGTCCCCAGGGGCGTTGGACCCCTCCACTTT.

This chain connects TRBV6-2 or TRBV6-3 to TRBJ2-7; D is possibly TRBD2 (5 bases). The germline gives CDR1 MNHEY, CDR2 SVGEGT. V lost 4 bases, J lost 2 bases, and 21 bases lay in between. This CDR3 contains 17 residues. The CDR3 region has the DNA TGTGCCAGCAGTTCTAGCTACTCCCAAGGTAGAGCCTACGAGCAGTACTTC. It encodes CASSSSYSQGRAYEQYF.

CDR3 nucleotide sequence: TGTGCCAGCAGCTTTATGGGCTTTTCCGAGCAGTACTTC. This translates into CASSFMGFSEQYF. This chain uses TRBV7-2 with TRBJ2-7; D call uncertain. The V gene lost 3 bases and the J gene lost 6 bases, with 12 bases spanning the gap. Per germline, CDR1 SGHTA and CDR2 FQGNSA. This CDR3 contains 13 residues.

The chain links TRBV6-5 to TRBJ2-2; possible D gene TRBD2, 5 bases. CDR3 length: 15 residues. Germline CDR1 reads MNHEY; CDR2 reads SVGAGI. V was clipped by 2 bases and J by 7 bases, with 14 bases between them. The CDR3 DNA sequence: TGTGCCAGCAGTTACGTCGAGGGAGCGGTCGGGGAGCTGTTTTTT. Translated, it gives CASSYVEGAVGELFF.

The chain recombines TRBV11-2 with TRBJ1-2, with TRBD1 identical over 9 bases. Germline lookup yields CDR1 SGHAT and CDR2 FQNNGV. Trimming at V came to 5 bases and at J to 4 bases, leaving 2 bases not matched to a gene. This CDR3 is built from 13 residues. The DNA of the CDR3 is TGTGCCAGCAGCCCGGACAGGGGCTATGGCTACACCTTC. Translating gives CASSPDRGYGYTF.

The V call is TRBV5-1, the J call TRBJ2-1; 7 positions agree with TRBD1. CDR1 and CDR2 from the germline V gene are SGHRS and YFSETQ. Trimming took 4 bases from V and 0 from J; bases not matched to a gene: 4. CDR3 length: 15 amino acids. CDR3 bases: TGCGCCAGCAGCGCTACAGGGGCCTCCTACAATGAGCAGTTCTTC. Protein: CASSATGASYNEQFF.

The rearrangement joins TRBV19 to TRBJ2-7; D unclear. Germline CDR1 reads LNHDA; CDR2 reads SQIVND (reference sequence). The CDR3 runs 14 residues. The V end lost 1 base, the J end lost 1 base, and 8 bases lay between the germline ends. The CDR3 region has the DNA TGTGCCAGTAGTATAGGGGCAGCTTCCTACGAGCAGTACTTC. This translates into CASSIGAASYEQYF.

This clone was detected a few times. This chain joins TRBV9 and TRBJ2-7; D is uncertain. Germline V lookup: CDR1 SGDLS, CDR2 YYNGEE. This CDR3 is built from 14 residues. With 4 bases removed from V and 0 bases from J, the gap between germline ends came to 11 bases. This CDR3 reads CASSPLSVSYEQYF. Written as DNA, the CDR3 is TGTGCCAGCAGCCCACTCTCGGTCTCCTACGAGCAGTACTTC.

This sequence joins TRBV9 and TRBJ2-7; TRBD2 agrees at 15 bases. The CDR3 is 15 residues long. The germline V gene has CDR1 SGDLS and CDR2 YYNGEE. The ends lost 3 bases at V and 5 bases at J; junction bases unmatched: 3. This CDR3 reads CASSEGTSGRHEQYF. The CDR3 region has the DNA TGTGCCAGCAGCGAGGGGACTAGCGGGAGGCACGAGCAGTACTTC.

The CDR3 protein is CASKRTGPYEQYF. For the CDR3, the DNA is TGTGCCAGCAAACGGACAGGGCCCTACGAGCAGTACTTC. The chain couples TRBV6-5 to TRBJ2-7, with TRBD1 matching over 8 bases. V was clipped by 7 bases and J by 2 bases; unmatched bases: 4. Germline V CDR1 and CDR2: MNHEY, SVGAGI. This CDR3 spans 13 amino acids.

The chain is built from TRBV5-4 and TRBJ1-2, with TRBD1 as a possible D gene (5 bases). V lost 5 bases to trimming and J lost 5 bases, with 16 bases between them. The CDR3 is made up of 14 amino acids. In germline, CDR1 is SGHNT, CDR2 YYREEE (reference sequence). The CDR3 region is CASRWRGDLYGYTF. CDR3 sequence (DNA): TGTGCCAGCAGGTGGAGGGGCGATTTATATGGCTACACCTTC.

The chain has TRBV3-1 (or the pseudogene TRBV3-2) and TRBJ1-1, with D hard to call. CDR1 is LGHDT and CDR2 is YNNKEL in the germline V gene (reference sequence). The ends were cut back, 1 base at V and 3 bases at J, with 15 bases in the middle. This CDR3 region has 16 residues. CDR3 sequence (DNA): TGTGCCAGCAGCCAAGTCCCCGGTTTCGAGGACACTGAAGCTTTCTTT. Translating gives CASSQVPGFEDTEAFF.

The rearrangement joins TRBV29-1 to TRBJ2-2; the D gene is possibly TRBD1 (5 bases). V dropped 3 bases and J dropped 1 base, with 6 bases sitting between them. This CDR3 region has 13 residues. Germline V gives CDR1 SQVTM, CDR2 ANQGSEA. CDR3 protein: CSVDRGNTGELFF. The CDR3 coding sequence is TGCAGCGTTGATAGGGGGAACACCGGGGAGCTGTTTTTT.

The chain combines TRBV3-1 (or the pseudogene TRBV3-2) with TRBJ2-7; 9 bases are a match to TRBD2. Germline V CDR1 and CDR2: LGHDT, YNNKEL (reference sequence). Trimming took 1 base from V and 5 from J; bases not matched to a gene: 9. The CDR3 has 16 amino acids. The CDR3 loop reads CASSQGIRTSEHEQYF. CDR3 in DNA: TGTGCCAGCAGCCAAGGGATCAGGACTAGCGAGCACGAGCAGTACTTC.

This rearrangement joins TRBV19 to TRBJ2-7, with D possibly being TRBD1 (6 bases). The germline CDR1 and CDR2 sequences are LNHDA and SQIVND (reference sequence). The CDR3 sequence is 13 residues long. Deletions cut 3 bases from V and 1 base from J, with 7 bases between. The CDR3 reads CASSITGSYEQYF. The DNA for the CDR3 is TGTGCCAGTAGTATCACAGGGTCCTACGAGCAGTACTTC. The whole variable domain, remainder taken from reference TRBV19 and TRBJ2-7, is DGGITQSPKYLFRKEGQNVTLSCEQNLNHDAMYWYRQDPGQGLRLIYYSQIVNDFQKGDIAEGYSVSREKKESFPLTVTSAQKNPTAFYLCASSITGSYEQYFGPGTRLTVT.

The chain uses TRBV30 and TRBJ2-3; D is ambiguous. The CDR3 totals 13 residues. V shed 2 bases and J shed 3 bases, with 9 bases lying between them. The germline gives CDR1 GTSNPN, CDR2 SVGIG (reference sequence). CDR3 protein: CAWSKQRTDTQYF. DNA of the CDR3: TGTGCCTGGAGTAAGCAGCGAACAGATACGCAGTATTTT.

A note on this clone: Additional DNA sequences in this sample encode the identical CDR3. The genes are TRBV9 and TRBJ2-7; tentative D call: TRBD1 (5 bases). The CDR3 contains 14 residues. Germline CDR1 SGDLS, CDR2 YYNGEE. Deletions cut 0 bases from V and 1 base from J, with 8 bases between. For the CDR3, the DNA is TGTGCCAGCAGCGTAGGGGGCAGTTCCTACGAGCAGTACTTC. The encoded protein is CASSVGGSSYEQYF. Using reference TRBV9 and TRBJ2-7 for the parts outside the CDR3, the full variable domain is DSGVTQTPKHLITATGQRVTLRCSPRSGDLSVYWYQQSLDQGLQFLIQYYNGEERAKGNILERFSAQQFPDLHSELNLSSLELGDSALYFCASSVGGSSYEQYFGPGTRLTVT.

The J gene is TRBJ2-2, the V gene TRBV27; 10 bases are a match to TRBD1. With V trimmed by 5 bases and J by 6 bases, 12 bases remained unmatched. The CDR3 totals 17 residues. CDR1 and CDR2 from the germline V gene are MNHEY and SMNVEV (reference sequence). CDR3 in DNA: TGTGCCAGCAGTCTTCAAACCGGGACAGGGGTGTCCGGGGAGCTGTTTTTT. Translated: CASSLQTGTGVSGELFF.

The rearrangement joins TRBV7-2 to TRBJ2-5; D gene ambiguous. Germline V gene lookup returns CDR1 SGHTA and CDR2 FQGNSA. Trimming shortened V by 5 bases and J by 2 bases, and 6 bases separated the two germline ends. The CDR3 runs to 12 residues. As DNA, the CDR3 is TGTGCCAGCAGCCCGCTACAAGAGACCCAGTACTTC. This gives the protein CASSPLQETQYF.

The chain has TRBV4-2 and TRBJ2-1; TRBD2 agrees at 8 bases. Looked up from germline, CDR1 is LGHNA and CDR2 is YNFKEQ. With 1 base clipped from V and 3 bases from J, the junction kept 2 bases outside the gene matches. CDR3 length equals 15 residues. CDR3 in amino acids: CASSQVTSGYNEQFF. CDR3 DNA: TGTGCCAGCAGCCAAGTCACTAGCGGCTACAATGAGCAGTTCTTC.

The chain carries TRBV28 and TRBJ2-7; 10 nucleotides line up with TRBD2. V shed 8 bases and J 3 bases; nucleotides not matched to a gene: 10. This CDR3 is 15 amino acids long. Germline V CDR1 and CDR2: MDHEN, SYDVKM. CDR3 protein: CASSQTSGYSYEQYF. In DNA form, the CDR3 reads TGTGCCAGCTCTCAGACTAGCGGGTACAGCTACGAGCAGTACTTC.

This chain uses TRBV5-1 with TRBJ2-1; no reliable D call. Trimming pared 0 bases from V and 10 bases from J, leaving 5 bases between. CDR1 is SGHRS and CDR2 is YFSETQ in the germline V gene. CDR3 size: 11 residues. The CDR3 sequence: CASSLAEEQFF. The DNA of the CDR3 is TGCGCCAGCAGCTTGGCGGAGGAGCAGTTCTTC.

The genes are TRBV28 and TRBJ1-6, with D hard to call. This CDR3 has 14 amino acids. Trimming pared 3 bases from V and 5 bases from J, leaving 8 bases between. Germline CDR1 is MDHEN and CDR2 is SYDVKM. The CDR3 protein is CASSFPENNSPLHF. The CDR3 nucleotides read TGTGCCAGCAGTTTCCCGGAGAATAATTCACCCCTCCACTTT.

The DNA for the CDR3 is TGTGCCAGCAGTTACTCGAACAGGGCCCTCGGGGAGCAGTACTTC. Protein product: CASSYSNRALGEQYF. The chain employs TRBV6-5 and TRBJ2-7; tentative D call: TRBD1 (6 bases). Trimming stripped 0 bases from V and 7 bases from J, with 16 bases between. This CDR3 has 15 amino acids. Per the germline V gene, CDR1 is MNHEY and CDR2 is SVGAGI.

Concerning this clone itself: Other DNA variants within this sample encode the same CDR3. This rearrangement joins TRBV27 to TRBJ2-7; D is perhaps TRBD1 (5 bases). Germline assignment: CDR1 MNHEY and CDR2 SMNVEV (reference sequence). The CDR3 has 11 residues. V lost 5 bases to trimming and J lost 4 bases, with 6 bases between them. The CDR3 sequence is CASSRGYEQYF. The CDR3 DNA is TGTGCCAGCAGTAGGGGATACGAGCAGTACTTC.

V gene TRBV2 combines with J gene TRBJ1-1; D is unclear. Trimming pared 9 bases from V and 10 bases from J, leaving 15 bases between. Germline V lookup: CDR1 SNHLY, CDR2 FYNNEI. The CDR3 has 11 amino acids. CDR3 amino acids: CASQERIGAFF. The CDR3 DNA follows: TGTGCCAGTCAAGAGCGGATAGGAGCTTTCTTT. Together with reference TRBV2 and TRBJ1-1, the CDR3 gives the full variable domain: EPEVTQTPSHQVTQMGQEVILRCVPISNHLYFYWYRQILGQKVEFLVSFYNNEISEKSEIFDDQFSVERPDGSNFTLKIRSTKLEDSAMYFCASQERIGAFFGQGTRLTVV.

The chain has TRBV19 and TRBJ2-1; D is possibly TRBD1 (5 bases). Germline CDR1 and CDR2: LNHDA and SQIVND (reference sequence). Trimming shortened V by 11 bases and J by 1 base, and 15 bases separated the two germline ends. This CDR3 has 14 amino acids. For the CDR3, the DNA is TGTGCCTCCTCAGGGCCCATGTCCTACAATGAGCAGTTCTTC. Translated, it gives CASSGPMSYNEQFF.

J is TRBJ1-1 and V is TRBV25-1; the match to TRBD1 covers 8 bases. The junction had 4 bases not matched to a gene; V was cut back by 2 bases and J by 5 bases. CDR3 length: 14 residues. CDR1 and CDR2 from the germline V gene are MGHDK and SYGVNS. CDR3 region: CASSEPGGITEAFF. The CDR3 coding sequence is TGTGCCAGCAGTGAACCAGGGGGCATTACTGAAGCTTTCTTT.